This TCR beta chain is from a study of T-cell memory formation after mild COVID-19 (dated by TCRdb to about 2021). In terms of the full investigation: Most TCR sequence clusters were specific to one of the two donors. The cohort was made up of two young adult volunteers, one female and one male, who were previously healthy. T-cell clones expanding and contracting after mild COVID-19 in a couple of donors were tracked by longitudinal TCRalpha and TCRbeta repertoire sequencing.

This clonotype has a count of ten or more. Its antigen remains undetermined. Qualities for individual bases were not recorded, and no much larger clone is one base off. Trimming costs V 4 bases and J 6 bases, and their ends lie 14 bases apart. There are 15 amino acids in the CDR3, from cysteine to phenylalanine inclusive. Only CDR3 DNA remains: 45 bases, in frame from the first base. CDR1 and CDR2 are read off the germline V gene as SGHRS and YFSETQ. Sequencing relied on an Illumina NovaSeq 6000. TCRalpha and TCRbeta cDNA libraries were constructed by 5'RACE with constant-segment primers, with sample barcodes and unique molecular identifiers being introduced. Trizol reagent was used to extract RNA from every sample. Amplification of the libraries took two PCR steps, and the second step added a second sample barcode plus Illumina TruSeq adapters. The libraries were sequenced on an Illumina NovaSeq using 2 x 150 bp paired-end reads. Per the original workflow: The reads were demultiplexed and collapsed into UMI-guided consensus sequences using migec v1.2.7. With mixcr v2.1.11, UMI consensuses were aligned to TRA and TRB V and J templates and assembled into clonotypes. Clonotypes were classified as expanded or contracted when called significant by both edgeR and NoisET, with noise models trained on biological replicates. For edgeR calls, the cutoffs were a false discovery rate-adjusted p below 0.01 and a log2 fold-change threshold of 1. As an exploratory analysis of dynamics, PCA with hierarchical clustering was applied to max-normalized trajectories of the 1000 most abundant clonotypes. Separately sequenced CD4+ and CD8+ repertoires were used to assign the CD4 or CD8 phenotype of responding clones. The raw public reads went through TCRdb reprocessing: fastp at Q25, MiXCR clone calling, in-frame beta chains kept. Each entry merges the rows of one CDR3 protein and shows their most common DNA and genes. In this record, the V and J calls reflect TCRdb's handling and not the investigators' own analysis. The sample contains just under 350,000 distinct CDR3 sequences, 10% to 15% of them found a single time. The ten most abundant clones make up roughly a fifth of the sample.

Ficoll-Paque density gradient centrifugation was used to isolate PBMCs. Findings and caveats that apply to the study as a whole: Some responding clones were detected in pre-infection memory, suggesting pre-existing cross-reactive memory T cells joined the SARS-CoV-2 response. Balanced CD4/CD8 phenotypes were observed for clones contracting from day 15 to 85, whereas a bias towards CD4+ was observed for a second wave of clones expanding from day 15 to 37. The study included only a couple of mild cases, and larger cohorts that include severe cases with pre-infection samples were judged to be necessary. Contracting CD4+ clones were located mainly in the CM and EM memory subsets, whereas CD8+ clones were found to be enriched in EMRA. The second-wave clones that peaked on day 37 were not confirmed to be SARS-CoV-2 specific.

The clonotype comes from a young man who had mild COVID-19 (a few samples of this study predate the infection). The sample titles of this study are shuffled in the database, so cell type and time point are left out; the donor was told from shared clones. The sample taken for sequencing was PBMCs or a T cell subset sorted from them (not recorded which). The chain couples TRBV5-1 to TRBJ1-6, and TRBD1 may be the D gene, going by 6 matching bases. The DNA sequence follows: TGCGCCAGCAGCCCTTCGGGGGCAAGTAATTCACCCCTCCACTTT. Its protein product is CASSPSGASNSPLHF.